A single sample gave rise to the 21 T cell receptor beta chains below, sequenced in a study of monozygotic twins with cystic fibrosis. Assay used: immunoSEQ multiplex PCR; TCRdb lists only in-frame clones, some missing. The data hold 15,000 to 20,000 clones, with roughly nine tenths observed a single time. The material sequenced was blood. Source of these receptors: a girl aged 2-10 years with cystic fibrosis.

The chain uses TRBV15 and TRBJ2-3; 8 bases map to TRBD2. CDR3 length equals 17 residues. The germline V gene has CDR1 LNHNV and CDR2 YYDKDF (reference sequence). Trimming at V came to 0 bases and at J to 6 bases, leaving 11 bases not matched to a gene. CDR3 nucleotides: TGTGCCACCAGCAGAGATATGGCGCCGGGAGGGCCGGATACGCAGTATTTT. Its translation: CATSRDMAPGGPDTQYF.

This chain uses TRBV7-9 with TRBJ2-7, with D hard to call. Germline CDR1 is SEHNR and CDR2 is FQNEAQ (reference sequence). The CDR3 length is 15 residues. Trimming removed 4 bases at V and 2 bases at J, with 15 bases between. The CDR3 sequence is CASSSGPLDTYEQYF. CDR3 coding DNA: TGTGCCAGCAGCTCAGGTCCCTTGGATACCTACGAGCAGTACTTC. Variable domain in full (rest from reference TRBV7-9 and TRBJ2-7): DTGVSQNPRHKITKRGQNVTFRCDPISEHNRLYWYRQTLGQGPEFLTYFQNEAQLEKSRLLSDRFSAERPKGSFSTLEIQRTEQGDSAMYLCASSSGPLDTYEQYFGPGTRLTVT.

The chain carries TRBV7-2 and TRBJ2-1; the match to TRBD2 covers 10 bases. The CDR3 runs 18 residues. With V trimmed by 5 bases and J by 0 bases, 10 bases remained unmatched. The germline gives CDR1 SGHTA, CDR2 FQGNSA. The CDR3 coding sequence is TGTGCCAGCAGCCTTCAAGCGGGAGGGCTCAGCTCCTACAATGAGCAGTTCTTC. This encodes CASSLQAGGLSSYNEQFF.

The CDR3 DNA is TGTGCTAGTGGTTTGGGGACAGGGGGCTTGAACACTGAAGCTTTCTTT. It specifies CASGLGTGGLNTEAFF. The chain carries TRBV12-5 and TRBJ1-1, with 11 bases identical to TRBD1. Looked up from germline, CDR1 is LGHNT and CDR2 is FRNRAP. The CDR3 loop spans 16 amino acids. V lost 1 base and J lost 0; bases outside the gene matches: 1.

The V and J genes are TRBV11-2 and TRBJ2-1, with D hard to call. V gave up 3 bases and J gave up 7 bases, with 1 base separating them. The CDR3 sequence is 10 residues long. Germline V CDR1 and CDR2: SGHAT, FQNNGV. The CDR3 sequence: CASSLNEQFF. The DNA for the CDR3 is TGTGCCAGCAGCTTGAATGAGCAGTTCTTC.

The chain links TRBV7-2 to TRBJ2-6; D possibly corresponds to TRBD1 (5 bases). The V and J ends lost 5 bases and 6 bases respectively, with 11 bases between them. This CDR3 has 14 residues. Germline CDR1 and CDR2: SGHTA and FQGNSA. CDR3: CASSPGREANVLTF. The CDR3 DNA follows: TGTGCCAGCAGCCCAGGCAGGGAGGCCAACGTCCTGACTTTC.

J is TRBJ1-2 and V is TRBV9; 9 bases are a match to TRBD1. Germline CDR1 and CDR2: SGDLS and YYNGEE. Unmatched junction bases numbered 3, after V lost 4 bases and J lost 2 bases. This CDR3 spans 14 amino acids. This CDR3 reads CASSPGQGNYGYTF. DNA of the CDR3: TGTGCCAGCAGCCCCGGACAGGGGAACTATGGCTACACCTTC.

The CDR3 spells CASRKTQSLGIPPGYTF. The CDR3, as DNA: TGTGCCAGTCGAAAAACCCAAAGTCTGGGGATCCCGCCTGGCTACACCTTC. The chain uses TRBV19 and TRBJ1-2, with no clear D. Germline V lookup: CDR1 LNHDA, CDR2 SQIVND (reference sequence). Trimming left V 8 bases short and J 7 bases short, with 29 bases between. The CDR3 has 17 residues.

The rearrangement uses TRBV6-1 and TRBJ1-5; D is perhaps TRBD1 (6 bases). CDR3 length: 15 residues. V lost 6 bases and J lost 0, with 12 bases in between. Germline V gene data show CDR1 as MNHNS and CDR2 as SASEGT. For the CDR3, the DNA is TGTGCCAGCAGCCCAAACAGGGATAGCAATCAGCCCCAGCATTTT. This encodes CASSPNRDSNQPQHF.

The chain recombines TRBV6-5 with TRBJ1-2, with a weak D call TRBD1 (6 bases). The germline V gene has CDR1 MNHEY and CDR2 SVGAGI. V was pared by 7 bases and J by 0 bases, with 15 bases between. CDR3 length: 15 residues. CDR3 DNA sequence: TGTGCCAGCAAGGAAGCAGGGGTAGCTAACTATGGCTACACCTTC. Encoded protein: CASKEAGVANYGYTF.

The V call is TRBV15, the J call TRBJ1-1; D is unresolved. The CDR3 consists of 15 residues. Per the germline V gene, CDR1 is LNHNV and CDR2 is YYDKDF (reference sequence). V gave up 3 bases and J gave up 3 bases, with 14 bases separating them. CDR3 DNA sequence: TGTGCCACCAGCAGTGCGTCGAGGGTTGACACTGAAGCTTTCTTT. The encoded protein is CATSSASRVDTEAFF.

The rearrangement links TRBV27 to TRBJ2-5, with 8 bases aligning to TRBD1. Per germline, CDR1 MNHEY and CDR2 SMNVEV (reference sequence). The J segment lost 3 bases and the V segment lost 2 bases, leaving 5 bases of the junction unmatched. The length of the CDR3 is 15 residues. The CDR3 loop is CASSLAGQAKETQYF. DNA for the CDR3: TGTGCCAGCAGTTTAGCGGGACAGGCCAAAGAGACCCAGTACTTC.

This chain links TRBV19 with TRBJ2-5; 7 positions match TRBD2. The ends lost 1 base at V and 4 bases at J; junction bases unmatched: 6. The CDR3 has 15 residues. Germline-derived CDR1 and CDR2 are LNHDA and SQIVND (reference sequence). CDR3 nucleotides: TGTGCCAGTAGTATAGCGGCGGGAGAAGTAGAGACCCAGTACTTC. Residues: CASSIAAGEVETQYF.

The V and J genes are TRBV6-5 and TRBJ2-1, with 7 bases that match TRBD1. CDR3 size: 16 residues. J gave up 6 bases and V 2 bases, and 10 bases lay outside the gene matches. Germline assignment: CDR1 MNHEY and CDR2 SVGAGI. This CDR3 reads CASSYKLGTDTNEQFF. The CDR3, as DNA: TGTGCCAGCAGTTACAAGCTTGGGACAGACACCAATGAGCAGTTCTTC.

This rearrangement joins TRBV30 to TRBJ2-3; D might be TRBD2 (5 bases). Germline V gene data show CDR1 as GTSNPN and CDR2 as SVGIG (reference sequence). Trimming stripped 0 bases from V and 2 bases from J, with 12 bases between. This CDR3 has 15 residues. CDR3 amino acids: CAWSVLSGYTDTQYF. The DNA for the CDR3 is TGTGCCTGGAGTGTACTAAGCGGTTACACAGATACGCAGTATTTT.

This clone showed up just once. The chain carries TRBV5-6 and TRBJ2-7; TRBD1 matches 7 bases. Trimming cost V 5 bases and J 2 bases; bases outside gene matches: 7. The CDR3 sequence is 14 residues long. Germline CDR1 and CDR2: SGHDT and YYEEEE. For the CDR3, the DNA is TGTGCCAGCAGTGGGACAGTTTGGGCCTACGAGCAGTACTTC. It codes for CASSGTVWAYEQYF.

CDR3 DNA: TGTGCCAGCAGCTTGCGGGGATCCACTGAAGCTTTCTTT. Translation: CASSLRGSTEAFF. The chain links TRBV5-6 to TRBJ1-1; D unclear. V lost 1 base to trimming and J lost 4 bases, with 8 bases between them. Germline values: CDR1 SGHDT, CDR2 YYEEEE. The CDR3 length is 13 residues.

The chain links TRBV7-6 to TRBJ2-2; a possible D gene is TRBD1 (6 bases). The CDR3 spans 14 residues. Germline V gene lookup returns CDR1 SGHVS and CDR2 FNYEAQ. Trimming left V 5 bases short and J 5 bases short, with 12 bases between. The CDR3 DNA reads TGTGCCAGCAGCCAAGGACAGTGGACCGGGGAGCTGTTTTTT. It encodes CASSQGQWTGELFF.

This chain joins TRBV30 and TRBJ1-5; a possible D gene is TRBD1 (6 bases). Germline V gene lookup returns CDR1 GTSNPN and CDR2 SVGIG (reference sequence). The CDR3 totals 14 residues. Trimming pared 1 base from V and 3 bases from J, leaving 10 bases between. The CDR3 DNA is TGTGCCTGGAGTGGACAGGCTCTCAATCAGCCCCAGCATTTT. Translated, it gives CAWSGQALNQPQHF.

V usage is TRBV5-4 and J usage is TRBJ2-1; TRBD1 matches 11 bases. This CDR3 is 16 amino acids long. J lost 2 bases, V lost 4 bases, and 5 bases had no gene match. Germline CDR1 and CDR2: SGHNT and YYREEE (reference sequence). The CDR3 loop is CASSRDRGAAYNEQFF. The CDR3 DNA reads TGTGCCAGCAGCCGGGACAGGGGGGCTGCCTACAATGAGCAGTTCTTC.

This chain uses TRBV27 with TRBJ2-7, with D tentatively TRBD2 (5 bases). The CDR3 is made up of 11 amino acids. Germline CDR1 is MNHEY and CDR2 is SMNVEV (reference sequence). Trimming stripped 5 bases from V and 3 bases from J, with 5 bases between. CDR3 protein: CASSRGYEQYF. The CDR3 region has the DNA TGTGCCAGCAGTCGGGGCTACGAGCAGTACTTC.